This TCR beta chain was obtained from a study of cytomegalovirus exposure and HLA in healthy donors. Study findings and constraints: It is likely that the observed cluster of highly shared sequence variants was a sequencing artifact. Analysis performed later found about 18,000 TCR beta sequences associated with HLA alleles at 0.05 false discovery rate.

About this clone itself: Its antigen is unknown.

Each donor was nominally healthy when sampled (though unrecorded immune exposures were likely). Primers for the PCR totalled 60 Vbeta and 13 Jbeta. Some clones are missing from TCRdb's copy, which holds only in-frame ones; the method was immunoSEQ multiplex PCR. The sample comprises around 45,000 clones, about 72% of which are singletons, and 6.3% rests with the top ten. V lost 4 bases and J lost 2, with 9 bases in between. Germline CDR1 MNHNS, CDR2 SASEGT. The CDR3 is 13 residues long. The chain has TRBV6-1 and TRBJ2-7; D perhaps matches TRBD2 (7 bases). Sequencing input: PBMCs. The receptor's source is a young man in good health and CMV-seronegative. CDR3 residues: CASSVGGPYEQYF. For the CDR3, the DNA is TGTGCCAGCAGTGTCGGGGGGCCCTACGAGCAGTACTTC.